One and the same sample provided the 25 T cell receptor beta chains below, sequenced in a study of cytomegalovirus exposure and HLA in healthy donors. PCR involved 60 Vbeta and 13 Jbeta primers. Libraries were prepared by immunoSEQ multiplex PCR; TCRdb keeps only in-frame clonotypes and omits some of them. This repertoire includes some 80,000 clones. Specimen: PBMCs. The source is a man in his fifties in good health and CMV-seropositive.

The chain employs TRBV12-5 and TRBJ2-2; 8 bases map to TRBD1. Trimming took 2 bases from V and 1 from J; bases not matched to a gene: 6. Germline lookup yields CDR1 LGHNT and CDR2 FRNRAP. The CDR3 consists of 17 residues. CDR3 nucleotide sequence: TGTGCTAGTGGTTTGTCCTTCGGACAGGGGAACACCGGGGAGCTGTTTTTT. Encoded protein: CASGLSFGQGNTGELFF.

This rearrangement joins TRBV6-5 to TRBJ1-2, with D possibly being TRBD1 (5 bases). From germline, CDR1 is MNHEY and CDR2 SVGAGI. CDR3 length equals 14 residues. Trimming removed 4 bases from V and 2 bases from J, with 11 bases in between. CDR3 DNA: TGTGCCAGCAGTTTCGTGGGGCCCAACTATGGCTACACCTTC. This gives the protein CASSFVGPNYGYTF.

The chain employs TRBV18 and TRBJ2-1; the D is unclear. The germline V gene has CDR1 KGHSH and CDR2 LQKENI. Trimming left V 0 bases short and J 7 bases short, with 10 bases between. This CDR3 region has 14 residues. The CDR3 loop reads CASSPPGESNEQFF. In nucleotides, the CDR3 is TGTGCCAGCTCACCACCCGGTGAGTCGAATGAGCAGTTCTTC.

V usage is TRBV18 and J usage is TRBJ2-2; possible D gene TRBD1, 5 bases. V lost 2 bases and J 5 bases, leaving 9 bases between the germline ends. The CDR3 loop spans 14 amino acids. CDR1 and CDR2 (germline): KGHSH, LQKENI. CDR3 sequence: CASSPGAPTGELFF. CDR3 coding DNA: TGTGCCAGCTCACCAGGGGCCCCGACCGGGGAGCTGTTTTTT. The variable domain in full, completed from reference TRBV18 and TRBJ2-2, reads NAGVMQNPRHLVRRRGQEARLRCSPMKGHSHVYWYRQLPEEGLKFMVYLQKENIIDESGMPKERFSAEFPKEGPSILRIQQVVRGDSAAYFCASSPGAPTGELFFGEGSRLTVL.

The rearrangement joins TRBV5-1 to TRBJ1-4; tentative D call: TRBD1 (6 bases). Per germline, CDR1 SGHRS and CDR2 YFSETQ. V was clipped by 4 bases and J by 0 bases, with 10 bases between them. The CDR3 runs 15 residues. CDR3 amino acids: CASSPDSSTNEKLFF. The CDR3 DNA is TGCGCCAGCAGCCCGGACAGCTCAACTAATGAAAAACTGTTTTTT. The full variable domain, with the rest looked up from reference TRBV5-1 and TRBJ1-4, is KAGVTQTPRYLIKTRGQQVTLSCSPISGHRSVSWYQQTPGQGLQFLFEYFSETQRNKGNFPGRFSGRQFSNSRSEMNVSTLELGDSALYLCASSPDSSTNEKLFFGSGTQLSVL.

The CDR3 here is CASRIGETNEKLFF. The CDR3 coding sequence is TGTGCCAGCAGGATCGGGGAAACTAATGAAAAACTGTTTTTT. This chain joins TRBV28 and TRBJ1-4; no clear D gene. Germline-derived CDR1 and CDR2 are MDHEN and SYDVKM. CDR3 length equals 14 residues. Trimming removed 6 bases from V and 1 base from J, with 9 bases in between.

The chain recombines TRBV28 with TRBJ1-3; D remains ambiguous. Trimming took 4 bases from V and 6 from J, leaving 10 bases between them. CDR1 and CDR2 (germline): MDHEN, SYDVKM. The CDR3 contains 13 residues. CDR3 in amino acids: CASSSGRINTIYF. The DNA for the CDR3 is TGTGCCAGCAGTTCTGGCCGAATAAACACCATATATTTT.

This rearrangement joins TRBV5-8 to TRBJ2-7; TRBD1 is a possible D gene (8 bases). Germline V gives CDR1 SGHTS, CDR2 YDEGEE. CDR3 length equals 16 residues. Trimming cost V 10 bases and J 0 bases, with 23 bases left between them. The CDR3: CACEVGGTGSSYEQYF. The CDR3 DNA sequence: TGTGCCTGTGAAGTGGGGGGGACAGGTTCCTCCTACGAGCAGTACTTC. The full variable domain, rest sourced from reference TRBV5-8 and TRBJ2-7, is EAGVTQSPTHLIKTRGQQATLRCSPISGHTSVYWYQQALGLGLQFLLWYDEGEERNRGNFPPRFSGRQFPNYSSELNVNALELEDSALYLCACEVGGTGSSYEQYFGPGTRLTVT.

Here the CDR3 DNA reads TGTGCCAGCAGCTTAGGCCGGGGGGGGGATCAGCCCCAGCATTTT. Amino acids: CASSLGRGGDQPQHF. J is TRBJ1-5 and V is TRBV13, with D possibly TRBD1 on 5 matching bases. Trimming shortened V by 0 bases and J by 5 bases, and 11 bases separated the two germline ends. The CDR3 contains 15 residues. CDR1 is PRHDT, CDR2 FYEKMQ, per germline (reference sequence).

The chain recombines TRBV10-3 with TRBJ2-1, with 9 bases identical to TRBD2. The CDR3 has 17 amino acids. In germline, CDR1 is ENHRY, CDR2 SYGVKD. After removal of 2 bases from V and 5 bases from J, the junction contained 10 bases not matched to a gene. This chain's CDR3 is CAISEISAGGSDNEQFF. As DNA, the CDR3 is TGTGCCATCAGTGAGATATCAGCGGGAGGTTCCGACAATGAGCAGTTCTTC.

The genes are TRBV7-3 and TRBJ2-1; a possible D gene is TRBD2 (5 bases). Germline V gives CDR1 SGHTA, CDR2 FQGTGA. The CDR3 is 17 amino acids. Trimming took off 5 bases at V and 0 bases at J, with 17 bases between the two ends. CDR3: CASSLRAGSSSYNEQFF. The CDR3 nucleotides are TGTGCCAGCAGCCTCCGGGCGGGTTCTAGCTCCTACAATGAGCAGTTCTTC. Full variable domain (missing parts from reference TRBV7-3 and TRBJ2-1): GAGVSQTPSNKVTEKGKYVELRCDPISGHTALYWYRQSLGQGPEFLIYFQGTGAADDSGLPNDRFFAVRPEGSVSTLKIQRTERGDSAVYLCASSLRAGSSSYNEQFFGPGTRLTVL.

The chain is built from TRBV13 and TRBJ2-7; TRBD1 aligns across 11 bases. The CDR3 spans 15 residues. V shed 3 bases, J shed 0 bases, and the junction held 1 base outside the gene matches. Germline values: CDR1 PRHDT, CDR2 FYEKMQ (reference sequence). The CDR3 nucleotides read TGTGCCAGCAGCTTTGGGACAGGGGGCTCCTACGAGCAGTACGTC. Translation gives CASSFGTGGSYEQYV.

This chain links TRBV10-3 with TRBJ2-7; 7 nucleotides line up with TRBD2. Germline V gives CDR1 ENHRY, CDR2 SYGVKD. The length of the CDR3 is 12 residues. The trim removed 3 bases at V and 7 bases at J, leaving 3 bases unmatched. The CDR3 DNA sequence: TGTGCCATCAGTGAAACCGGGGGGGAGCAGTACTTC. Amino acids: CAISETGGEQYF.

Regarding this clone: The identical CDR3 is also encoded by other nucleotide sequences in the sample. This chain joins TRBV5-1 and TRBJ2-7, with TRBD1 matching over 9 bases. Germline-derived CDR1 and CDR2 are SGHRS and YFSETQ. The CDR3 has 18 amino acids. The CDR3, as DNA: TGCGCATCTAGCTCGTCACCTATATCGGGACAGGGTACGTACGAGCAGTACTTC. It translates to CASSSSPISGQGTYEQYF.

CDR3 bases: TGTGCCAGCAGATTACAGGGGATCGACACCGGGGAGCTGTTTTTT. This codes for CASRLQGIDTGELFF. The V gene is TRBV7-3, the J gene TRBJ2-2; TRBD1 agrees at 7 bases. Trimming at V came to 6 bases and at J to 3 bases, leaving 7 bases not matched to a gene. This CDR3 region has 15 residues. From germline, CDR1 is SGHTA and CDR2 FQGTGA.

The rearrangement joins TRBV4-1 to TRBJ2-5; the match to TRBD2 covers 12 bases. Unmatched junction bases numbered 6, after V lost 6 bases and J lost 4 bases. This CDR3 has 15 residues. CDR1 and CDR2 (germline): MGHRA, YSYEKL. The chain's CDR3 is CASSLLAGGLETQYF. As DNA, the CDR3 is TGCGCCAGCAGTCTCCTAGCGGGGGGGCTAGAGACCCAGTACTTC.

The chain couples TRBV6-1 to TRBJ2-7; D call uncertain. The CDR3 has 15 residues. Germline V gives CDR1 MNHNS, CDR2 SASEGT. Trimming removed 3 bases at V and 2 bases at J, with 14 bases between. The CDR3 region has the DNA TGTGCCAGCAGTGATCGAGAGACACCGACCTACGAGCAGTACTTC. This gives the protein CASSDRETPTYEQYF.

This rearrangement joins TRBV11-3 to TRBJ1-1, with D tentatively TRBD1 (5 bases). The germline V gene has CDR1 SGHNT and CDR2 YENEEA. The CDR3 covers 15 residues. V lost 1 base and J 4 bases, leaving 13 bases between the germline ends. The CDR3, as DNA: TGTGCCAGCAGCTTAGGGGAAGGGGAGGGCACTGAAGCTTTCTTT. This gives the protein CASSLGEGEGTEAFF.

CDR3 nucleotides: TGTGCCAGCATAGGGGGGGAATCGGACGAGCAGTACTTC. Protein sequence: CASIGGESDEQYF. The chain combines TRBV2 with TRBJ2-7; tentative D call: TRBD2 (7 bases). The germline CDR1 and CDR2 sequences are SNHLY and FYNNEI. The CDR3 covers 13 residues. V lost 7 bases and J lost 5, with 15 bases in between.

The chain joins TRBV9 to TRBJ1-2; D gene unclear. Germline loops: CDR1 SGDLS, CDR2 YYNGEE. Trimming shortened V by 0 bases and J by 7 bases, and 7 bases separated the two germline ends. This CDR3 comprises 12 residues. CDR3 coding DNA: TGTGCCAGCAGCGTAGCTTCTAGTGGCTACACCTTC. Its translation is CASSVASSGYTF.

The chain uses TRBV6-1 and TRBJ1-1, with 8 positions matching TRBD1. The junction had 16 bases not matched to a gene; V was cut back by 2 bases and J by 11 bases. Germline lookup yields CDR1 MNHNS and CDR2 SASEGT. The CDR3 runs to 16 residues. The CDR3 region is CASSERLAGGVKRAFF. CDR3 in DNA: TGTGCCAGCAGTGAACGTTTGGCAGGGGGCGTCAAGCGGGCTTTCTTT.

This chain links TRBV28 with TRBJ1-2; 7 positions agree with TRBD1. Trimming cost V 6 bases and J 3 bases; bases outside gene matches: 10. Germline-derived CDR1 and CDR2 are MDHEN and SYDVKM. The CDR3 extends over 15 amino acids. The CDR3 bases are TGTGCCAGCAGGATAGGAGGGGGCCCGGACTATGGCTACACCTTC. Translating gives CASRIGGGPDYGYTF.

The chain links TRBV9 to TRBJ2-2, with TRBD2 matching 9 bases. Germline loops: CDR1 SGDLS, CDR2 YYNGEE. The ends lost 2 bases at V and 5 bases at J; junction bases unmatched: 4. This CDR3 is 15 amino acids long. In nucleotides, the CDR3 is TGTGCCAGCAGCGTGGGACTAGCAGGGACCGGGGAGCTGTTTTTT. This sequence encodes CASSVGLAGTGELFF.

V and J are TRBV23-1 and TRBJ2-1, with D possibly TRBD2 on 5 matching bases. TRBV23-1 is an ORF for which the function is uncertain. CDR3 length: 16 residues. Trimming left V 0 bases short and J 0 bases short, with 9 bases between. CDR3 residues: CASSQSCGSSYNEQFF. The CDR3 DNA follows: TGCGCCAGCAGTCAATCGTGTGGGAGCTCCTACAATGAGCAGTTCTTC.

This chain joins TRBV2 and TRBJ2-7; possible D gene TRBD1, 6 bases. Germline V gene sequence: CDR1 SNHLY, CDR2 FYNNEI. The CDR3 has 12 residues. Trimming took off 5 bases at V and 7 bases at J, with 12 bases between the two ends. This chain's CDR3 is CASSQGRGEQYF. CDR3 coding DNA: TGTGCCAGCAGTCAGGGGCGAGGGGAGCAGTACTTC. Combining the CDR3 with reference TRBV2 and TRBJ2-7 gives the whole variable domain EPEVTQTPSHQVTQMGQEVILRCVPISNHLYFYWYRQILGQKVEFLVSFYNNEISEKSEIFDDQFSVERPDGSNFTLKIRSTKLEDSAMYFCASSQGRGEQYFGPGTRLTVT.